This TCR beta chain was observed in a study of blood T cells in healthy people across ages. Around 10 milliliters of peripheral blood were drawn from each donor. This clonotype has just a few counts. The antigen remains undetermined. Study results and limitations: Correlation between TCR beta diversity and naive T cell percentage was strong. Diversity figures based on one million T cells were deemed too low.

For the second PCR, which ran for about 7 to 11 cycles, a sample-barcoded 5' primer and a J-beta primer mix were used. TCRdb redid the calling of the 5' RACE reads with MiXCR, one entry per CDR3 protein. This table has roughly 640,000 distinct CDR3 sequences, about 28% appearing once. V was pared by 2 bases and J by 2 bases, with 16 bases between. The CDR3 is made up of 16 amino acids. Germline CDR1 DFQATT, CDR2 SNEGSKA (reference sequence). The clonotype comes from a woman of 80 years or more in good health. Sequences were obtained from blood. The V gene is TRBV20-1, the J gene TRBJ2-1, with D possibly being TRBD2 (6 bases). CDR3 residues: CSARNLRESPYNEQFF. CDR3 sequence (DNA): TGCAGTGCTAGAAACCTTCGGGAGAGTCCCTACAATGAGCAGTTCTTC.